Below, 2 T cell receptor beta chains from the same sample are listed, as sequenced in a study of metastatic and nonmetastatic thyroid tumors. TCRdb re-clonotyped the PCR reads through MiXCR. The sample has 50,000 or so clones; 24% are singletons. Before thyroid surgery, none of the patients had received any treatment. The sequenced sample was blood. All receptors derive from a male donor with papillary thyroid cancer or a benign thyroid nodule (not recorded which). Some clones in this sample may be carry-over from other donors' samples.

There are many counts of this clone. The CDR3 region has the DNA TGTGCCAGCTCACAAGATATGGGGGTCCAAGAGACCCAGTACTTC. Translated, it gives CASSQDMGVQETQYF. J is TRBJ2-5 and V is TRBV18; possibly TRBD1 or TRBD2 for D (5 bases each). CDR3 length equals 15 residues. The ends were cut back, 4 bases at V and 1 base at J, with 13 bases in the middle. The germline V gene encodes CDR1 KGHSH and CDR2 LQKENI.

This clone was detected only a few times. At one of its ends the junction is not consistent with the germline gene, which may arise from a read error. V gene TRBV2 combines with J gene TRBJ1-2; possible D gene TRBD1, 5 bases. Germline values: CDR1 SNHLY, CDR2 FYNNEI. The length of the CDR3 is 13 residues. CDR3 sequence reads: CAISVQEPYCYTF. The CDR3 nucleotides read TGTGCCATCAGTGTACAGGAACCCTATTGCTACACCTTC.